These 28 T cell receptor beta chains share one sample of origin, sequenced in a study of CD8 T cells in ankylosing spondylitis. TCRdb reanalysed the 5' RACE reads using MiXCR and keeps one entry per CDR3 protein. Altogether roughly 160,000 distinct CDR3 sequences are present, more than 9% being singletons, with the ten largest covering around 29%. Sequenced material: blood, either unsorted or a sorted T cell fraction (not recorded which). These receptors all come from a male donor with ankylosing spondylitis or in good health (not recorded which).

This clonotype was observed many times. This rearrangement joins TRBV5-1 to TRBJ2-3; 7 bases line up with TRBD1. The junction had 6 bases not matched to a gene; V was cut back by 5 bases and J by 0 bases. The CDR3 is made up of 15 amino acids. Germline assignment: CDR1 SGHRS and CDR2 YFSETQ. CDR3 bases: TGCGCCAGCAGTGGACAGGATCTTAGCACAGATACGCAGTATTTT. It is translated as CASSGQDLSTDTQYF.

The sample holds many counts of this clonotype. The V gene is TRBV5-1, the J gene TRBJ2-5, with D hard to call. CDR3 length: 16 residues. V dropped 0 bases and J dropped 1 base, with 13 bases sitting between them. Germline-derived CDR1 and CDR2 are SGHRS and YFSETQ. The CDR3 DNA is TGCGCCAGCAGCTTGGAAGCGCACGGCGGCCAAGAGACCCAGTACTTC. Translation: CASSLEAHGGQETQYF. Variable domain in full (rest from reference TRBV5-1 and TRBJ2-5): KAGVTQTPRYLIKTRGQQVTLSCSPISGHRSVSWYQQTPGQGLQFLFEYFSETQRNKGNFPGRFSGRQFSNSRSEMNVSTLELGDSALYLCASSLEAHGGQETQYFGPGTRLLVL.

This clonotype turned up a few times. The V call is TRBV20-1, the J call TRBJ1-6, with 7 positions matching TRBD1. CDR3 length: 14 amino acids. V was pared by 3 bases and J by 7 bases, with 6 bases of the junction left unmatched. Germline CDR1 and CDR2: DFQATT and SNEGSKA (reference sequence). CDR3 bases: TGCAGTGCTAGGGGACAGACCGAAAATTCACCCCTCCACTTT. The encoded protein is CSARGQTENSPLHF.

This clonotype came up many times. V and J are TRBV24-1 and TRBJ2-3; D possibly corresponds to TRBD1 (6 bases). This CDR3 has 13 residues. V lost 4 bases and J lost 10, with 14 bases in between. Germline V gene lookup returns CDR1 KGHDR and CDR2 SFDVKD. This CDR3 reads CATSDPGTMAQYF. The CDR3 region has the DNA TGTGCCACCAGTGACCCGGGGACAATGGCGCAGTATTTT.

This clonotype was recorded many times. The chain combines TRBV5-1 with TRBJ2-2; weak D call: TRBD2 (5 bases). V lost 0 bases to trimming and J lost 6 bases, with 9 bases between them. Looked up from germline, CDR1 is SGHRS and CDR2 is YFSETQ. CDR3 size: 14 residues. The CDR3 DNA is TGCGCCAGCAGCTTGGTTTTGGGAGCCGGGGAGCTGTTTTTT. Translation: CASSLVLGAGELFF. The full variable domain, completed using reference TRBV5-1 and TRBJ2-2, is KAGVTQTPRYLIKTRGQQVTLSCSPISGHRSVSWYQQTPGQGLQFLFEYFSETQRNKGNFPGRFSGRQFSNSRSEMNVSTLELGDSALYLCASSLVLGAGELFFGEGSRLTVL.

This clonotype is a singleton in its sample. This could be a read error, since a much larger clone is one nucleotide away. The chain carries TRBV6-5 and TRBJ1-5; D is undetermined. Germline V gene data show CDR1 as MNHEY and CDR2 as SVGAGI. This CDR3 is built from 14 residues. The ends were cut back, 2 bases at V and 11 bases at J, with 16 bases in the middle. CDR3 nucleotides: TGTGCCAGCAGTTACCCGGGCCAGGAGCAGTCCCAGCATTTT. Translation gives CASSYPGQEQSQHF.

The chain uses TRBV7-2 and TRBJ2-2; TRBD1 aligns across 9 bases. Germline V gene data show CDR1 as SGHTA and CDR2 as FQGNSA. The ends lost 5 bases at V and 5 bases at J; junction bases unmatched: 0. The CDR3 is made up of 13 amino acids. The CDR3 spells CASSGQGTGELFF. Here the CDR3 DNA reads TGTGCCAGCAGCGGACAGGGGACCGGGGAGCTGTTTTTT.

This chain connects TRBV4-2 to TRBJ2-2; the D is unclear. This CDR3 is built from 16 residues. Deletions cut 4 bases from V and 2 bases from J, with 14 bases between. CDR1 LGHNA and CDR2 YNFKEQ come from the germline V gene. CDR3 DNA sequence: TGTGCCAGCAGCCCCGGGCTCCTCTGCAACACCGGGGAGCTGTTTTTT. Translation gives CASSPGLLCNTGELFF.

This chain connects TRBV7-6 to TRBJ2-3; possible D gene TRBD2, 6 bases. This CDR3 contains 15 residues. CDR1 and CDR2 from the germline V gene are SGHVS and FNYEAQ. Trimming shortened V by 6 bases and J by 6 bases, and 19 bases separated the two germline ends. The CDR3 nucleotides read TGTGCCAGCAGTTCAGGACTGCCGGGGGAGGATACGCAGTATTTT. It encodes CASSSGLPGEDTQYF.

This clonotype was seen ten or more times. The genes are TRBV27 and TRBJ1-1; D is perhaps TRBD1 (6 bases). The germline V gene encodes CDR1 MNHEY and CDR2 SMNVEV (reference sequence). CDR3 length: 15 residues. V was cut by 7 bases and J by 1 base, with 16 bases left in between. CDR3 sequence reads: CASTPRGEQNTEAFF. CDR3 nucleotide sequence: TGTGCCAGCACCCCAAGGGGGGAGCAGAACACTGAAGCTTTCTTT.

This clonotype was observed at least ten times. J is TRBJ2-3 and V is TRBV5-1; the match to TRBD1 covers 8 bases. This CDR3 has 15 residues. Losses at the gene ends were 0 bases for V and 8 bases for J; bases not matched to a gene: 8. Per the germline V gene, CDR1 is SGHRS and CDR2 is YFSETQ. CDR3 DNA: TGCGCCAGCAGCTTGGACGATACAGGGGGAAGTACGCAGTATTTT. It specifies CASSLDDTGGSTQYF.

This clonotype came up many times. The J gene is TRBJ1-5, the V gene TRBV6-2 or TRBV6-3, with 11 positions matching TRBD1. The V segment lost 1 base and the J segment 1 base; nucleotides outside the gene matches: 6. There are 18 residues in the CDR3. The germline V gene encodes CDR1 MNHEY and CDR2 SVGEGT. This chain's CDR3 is CASSYLMDRGQSNQPQHF. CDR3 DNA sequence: TGTGCCAGCAGTTACTTAATGGACAGGGGGCAAAGCAATCAGCCCCAGCATTTT.

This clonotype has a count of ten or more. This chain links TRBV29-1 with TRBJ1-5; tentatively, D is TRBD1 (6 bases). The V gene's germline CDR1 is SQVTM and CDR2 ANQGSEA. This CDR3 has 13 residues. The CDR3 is CSAQAGGNQPQHF. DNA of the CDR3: TGCAGTGCCCAAGCAGGGGGCAATCAGCCCCAGCATTTT.

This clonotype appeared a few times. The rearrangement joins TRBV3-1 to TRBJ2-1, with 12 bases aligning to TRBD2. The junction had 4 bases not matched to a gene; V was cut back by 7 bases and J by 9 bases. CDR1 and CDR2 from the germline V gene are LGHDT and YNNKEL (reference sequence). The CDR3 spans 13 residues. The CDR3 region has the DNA TGTGCCAGCACCGGACTAGCGGGAATTGAGCAGTTCTTC. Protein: CASTGLAGIEQFF.

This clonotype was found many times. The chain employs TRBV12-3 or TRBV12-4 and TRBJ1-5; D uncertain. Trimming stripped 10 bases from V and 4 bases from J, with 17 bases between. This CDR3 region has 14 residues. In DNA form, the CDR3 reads TGTGCCACCTCCTTGTCGACGAGAAATCAGCCCCAGCATTTT. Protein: CATSLSTRNQPQHF.

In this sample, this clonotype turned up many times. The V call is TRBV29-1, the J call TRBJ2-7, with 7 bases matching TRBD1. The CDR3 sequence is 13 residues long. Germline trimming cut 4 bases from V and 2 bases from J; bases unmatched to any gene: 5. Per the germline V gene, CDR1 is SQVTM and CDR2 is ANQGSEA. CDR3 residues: CSVAVTGTYEQYF. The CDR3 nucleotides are TGCAGCGTTGCTGTGACAGGGACCTACGAGCAGTACTTC.

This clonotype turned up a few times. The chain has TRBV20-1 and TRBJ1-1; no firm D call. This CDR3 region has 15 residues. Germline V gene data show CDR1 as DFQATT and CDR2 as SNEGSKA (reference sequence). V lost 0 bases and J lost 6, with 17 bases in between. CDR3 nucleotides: TGCAGTGCTAGAGATCCCCTACTATTGGGCTCTGAAGCTTTCTTT. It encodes CSARDPLLLGSEAFF.

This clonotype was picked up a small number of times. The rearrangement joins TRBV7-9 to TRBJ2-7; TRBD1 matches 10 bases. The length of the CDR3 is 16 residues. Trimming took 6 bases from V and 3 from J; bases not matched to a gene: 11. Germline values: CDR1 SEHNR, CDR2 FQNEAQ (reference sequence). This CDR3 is CASSFGQGVLSYEQYF. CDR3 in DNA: TGTGCCAGCAGTTTCGGACAGGGGGTTTTAAGCTACGAGCAGTACTTC.

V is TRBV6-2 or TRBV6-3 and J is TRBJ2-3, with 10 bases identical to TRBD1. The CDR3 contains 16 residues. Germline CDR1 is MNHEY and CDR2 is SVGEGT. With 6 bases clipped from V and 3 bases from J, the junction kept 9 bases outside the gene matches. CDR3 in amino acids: CASSYAGTGVTDTQYF. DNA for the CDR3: TGTGCCAGCAGCTATGCCGGGACAGGGGTTACAGATACGCAGTATTTT.

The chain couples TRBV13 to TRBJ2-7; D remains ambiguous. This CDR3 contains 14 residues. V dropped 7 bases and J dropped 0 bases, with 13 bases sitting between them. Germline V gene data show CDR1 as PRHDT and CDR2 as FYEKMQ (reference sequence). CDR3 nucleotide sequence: TGTGCCAGCATCGACCGAGGTAGCTCCTACGAGCAGTACTTC. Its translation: CASIDRGSSYEQYF.

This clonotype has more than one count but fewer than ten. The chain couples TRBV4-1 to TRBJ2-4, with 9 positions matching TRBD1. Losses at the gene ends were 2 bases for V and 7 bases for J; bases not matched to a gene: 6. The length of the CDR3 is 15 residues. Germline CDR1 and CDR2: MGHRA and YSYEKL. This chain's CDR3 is CASSQPGQGLNIQYF. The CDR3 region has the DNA TGCGCCAGCAGCCAACCGGGACAGGGTCTGAACATTCAGTACTTC.

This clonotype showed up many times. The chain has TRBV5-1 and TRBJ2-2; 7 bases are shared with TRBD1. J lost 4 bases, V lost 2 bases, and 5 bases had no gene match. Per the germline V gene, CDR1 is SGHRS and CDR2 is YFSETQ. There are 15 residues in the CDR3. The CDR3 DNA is TGCGCCAGCAGCTTCGACAGGGCGAGCACCGGGGAGCTGTTTTTT. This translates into CASSFDRASTGELFF.

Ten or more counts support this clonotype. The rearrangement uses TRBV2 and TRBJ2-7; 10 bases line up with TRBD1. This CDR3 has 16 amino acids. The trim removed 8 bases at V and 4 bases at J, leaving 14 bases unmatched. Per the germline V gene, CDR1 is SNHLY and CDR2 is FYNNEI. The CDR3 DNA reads TGTGCCAGCTCCACCGGCCCGGGACAGGGGATGTACGAGCAGTACTTC. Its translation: CASSTGPGQGMYEQYF.

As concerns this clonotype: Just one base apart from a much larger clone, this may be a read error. DNA for the CDR3: TGTGCCGCCAGCGCGGGACTAGCGGGAGATGGCGATGAGCAGTTCTTC. It translates to CAASAGLAGDGDEQFF. The V call is TRBV15, the J call TRBJ2-1, with 14 bases that match TRBD2. From germline, CDR1 is LNHNV and CDR2 YYDKDF (reference sequence). The CDR3 length is 16 residues. Complete variable domain (other parts from reference TRBV15 and TRBJ2-1): DAMVIQNPRYQVTQFGKPVTLSCSQTLNHNVMYWYQQKSSQAPKLLFHYYDKDFNNEADTPDNFQSRRPNTSFCFLDIRSPGLGDTAMYLCAASAGLAGDGDEQFFGPGTRLTVL.

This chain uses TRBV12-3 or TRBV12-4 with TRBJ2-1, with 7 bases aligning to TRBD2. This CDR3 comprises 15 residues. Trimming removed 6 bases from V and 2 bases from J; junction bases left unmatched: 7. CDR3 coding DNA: TGTGCCAGCAGGCTCTCTAGCGGACCCTACAATGAGCAGTTCTTC. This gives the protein CASRLSSGPYNEQFF.

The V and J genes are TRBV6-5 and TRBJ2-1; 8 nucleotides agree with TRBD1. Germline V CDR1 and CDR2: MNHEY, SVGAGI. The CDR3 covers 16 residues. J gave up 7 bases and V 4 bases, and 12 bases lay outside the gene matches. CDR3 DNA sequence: TGTGCCAGCAGTTCCCAACAGGGGGAGCGCCGGAATGAGCAGTTCTTC. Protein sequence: CASSSQQGERRNEQFF.

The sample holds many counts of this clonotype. CDR3 residues: CASSESLGRNQPQHF. The CDR3 DNA follows: TGCGCCAGCAGTGAGTCCCTAGGGCGCAATCAGCCCCAGCATTTT. This rearrangement joins TRBV10-1 to TRBJ1-5; D unresolved. Trimming took off 0 bases at V and 2 bases at J, with 8 bases between the two ends. This CDR3 is 15 amino acids long. The germline CDR1 and CDR2 sequences are WNHNN and SYGVQD (reference sequence).

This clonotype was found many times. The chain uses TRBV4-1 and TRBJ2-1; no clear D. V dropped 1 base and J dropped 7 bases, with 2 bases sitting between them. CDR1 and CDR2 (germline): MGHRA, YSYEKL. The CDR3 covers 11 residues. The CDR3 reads CASSQVNEQFF. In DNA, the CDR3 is TGCGCCAGCAGCCAAGTAAATGAGCAGTTCTTC.